This T cell receptor beta chain was documented in a study of blood T cells in healthy people across ages. Turning to this clonotype: The antigen remains undetermined.

Study-wide points: Naive T cell percentage strongly correlated with TCR beta diversity. A roughly linear fall in TCR beta diversity per million T cells was seen with increasing age.

At least 6 micrograms of total RNA were extracted per sample. The second PCR ran about 6 to 12 cycles with a sample-barcoded 5' primer and J-beta primers. Each cDNA molecule received a tag from a template-switch adaptor that had 12 random nucleotides. TCRdb reprocessed the 5' RACE reads via MiXCR and lists one record per CDR3 protein. The sample lists around 2 million distinct CDR3 sequences, about two fifths occurring once. There are 15 residues in the CDR3. V was pared by 6 bases and J by 11 bases, with 25 bases between. The origin of this receptor is a human donor in good health. The chain recombines TRBV12-3 or TRBV12-4 with TRBJ2-5; maybe TRBD1 (7 bases). The source material was blood. The CDR3 spells CASSSGGRSYNEQYF. In nucleotides, the CDR3 is TGTGCCAGCAGCTCAGGGGGGAGATCCTACAATGAGCAGTACTTC.